This T cell receptor beta chain was recovered during a study of T cells after yellow fever vaccination. MiXCR was run by TCRdb on the 5' RACE reads, yielding one entry per CDR3 protein. The sample shows about 330,000 distinct CDR3 sequences, roughly 7.5% of them seen only once. Remarks on this clonotype: An end of the junction does not agree with germline; a read error may underlie this.

The length of the CDR3 is 14 residues. CDR1 and CDR2 (germline): LGHNA, YNFKEQ. V is TRBV4-2 and J is TRBJ1-1, with D perhaps matching TRBD1 (5 bases). Sequenced material: PBMCs, taken roughly 46 days after the first yellow fever vaccination. This TCR derives from a man younger than 35 who received the YFV17D yellow fever vaccine. The CDR3 nucleotides read TGTGCCAGCTGCCAACCCCAGGGTCAGACTGAAGCTTTCTTT. The encoded protein is CASCQPQGQTEAFF.